Listed here are 3 T cell receptor beta chains from one sample, sequenced in a study of T cell clonality in common variable immunodeficiency. The data were produced by immunoSEQ multiplex PCR, yet TCRdb's version contains in-frame clones alone and is incomplete. The sample presents 40,000 to 45,000 clones, none singletons. The sample comprised peripheral blood mononuclear cells. The receptors here all came from a person aged 18 to 70 in good health.

Ten or more counts support this clone. The covered CDR3 bases are TGTGCCAGCAGTCTAGGGGGAGCCTATGGC. Encoded protein: CASSLGGAYG. The whole CDR3 sequence is CASSLGGAYGYTF. V is TRBV2 and J is TRBJ1-2, with D possibly matching TRBD1 (6 bases). The missing CDR3 end, 3 residues past where the read stops, is filled in from the germline J gene. CDR3 length equals 13 residues. V was cut by 5 bases and J by 4 bases, with 11 bases left in between. Germline CDR1 reads SNHLY; CDR2 reads FYNNEI.

This clone was seen ten or more times. The CDR3 goes on 3 residues after the read ends, and that part is filled in from the germline J gene. The J gene is TRBJ1-4, the V gene TRBV20-1, with TRBD1 identical over 8 bases. This CDR3 region has 15 residues. The germline CDR1 and CDR2 sequences are DFQATT and SNEGSKA (reference sequence). The V gene end was trimmed by 0 bases and the J gene end by 6 bases; junction bases not matched to a gene: 6. Incomplete CDR3 DNA: TGCAGTGCTAGAGATGTAGCAGGGGGCTATGAAAAA. This codes for CSARDVAGGYEK. The complete CDR3 protein is CSARDVAGGYEKLFF.

For this clone: The read halts 3 residues ahead of the CDR3 end, with the missing end drawn from the germline J gene. This sequence joins TRBV30 and TRBJ2-4, with D possibly TRBD2 on 5 matching bases. Germline V CDR1 and CDR2: GTSNPN, SVGIG (reference sequence). The CDR3 length is 9 residues. The CDR3 region is CAVDSGQYF. The CDR3 DNA, read in part, is TGTGCCGTGGACTCTGGT. Drawing the rest from reference TRBV30 and TRBJ2-4, the complete variable domain is SQTIHQWPATLVQPVGSPLSLECTVEGTSNPNLYWYRQAAGRGLQLLFYSVGIGQISSEVPQNLSASRPQDRQFILSSKKLLLSDSGFYLCAVDSGQYFGAGTRLSVL.